This TCR beta chain emerged from a study of Ad26.COV2.S vaccination and SARS-CoV-2 variants. Regarding the study as a whole: Vaccinees reportedly had broad spike-specific CD8+ and CD4+ T cell responses.

Germline CDR1 reads GTSNPN; CDR2 reads SVGIG (reference sequence). This CDR3 is 13 amino acids long. V shed 4 bases, J shed 6 bases, and the junction held 6 bases outside the gene matches. As for treatment: around 19 received Ad26.COV2.S at low or high dose, single or two shots; several received placebo; per-sample allocation not given. Specimen acquisition occurred on day 63 following the initial vaccine or placebo injection. Cohort 1b enrolled adults aged 18-55 years in Boston. The table lists this clone with a count of one. Its antigen is as yet unknown. Generated by immunoSEQ multiplex PCR, the TCRdb table keeps only in-frame clones and is missing some. Of around 300,000 clones listed, 75% to 90% were seen once; the top ten hold around 5.3%.

The genes are TRBV30 and TRBJ2-7; 10 nucleotides align to TRBD2. The clonotype originates from a person aged 18-65 years who received the Ad26.COV2.S COVID-19 vaccine or a placebo. The sample in question was peripheral blood, obtained in a trial of Ad26.COV2.S vaccine versus placebo. The CDR3 bases are TGTGCCTGGAAGGCTAGCGGGAGTCGCGAGCAGTACTTC. It encodes CAWKASGSREQYF.